This T cell receptor beta chain was identified in a study of T cells in Graves' hyperthyroidism and ophthalmopathy. Study background: The authors collected peripheral blood at initial diagnosis, before any treatment. Study conclusions and caveats: Researchers found most expanded thyroid clonotypes above 0.001 in blood as well.

Template material for amplifying TCR beta CDR3 regions consisted of RNA transcripts. The study used the HTBI primer set for a first-round RT-PCR of the TCR CDR3. MiXCR was run by TCRdb on the multiplex PCR reads, yielding one entry per CDR3 protein. Of a few hundred thousand distinct CDR3 sequences listed, approximately 14% were seen once; the top ten hold under 8%. This clonotype was found many times. The antigen remains undetermined. In germline, CDR1 is SGHTA, CDR2 FQGNSA. This CDR3 region has 14 residues. The germline V and J ends were trimmed by 5 bases and 2 bases, with 11 bases remaining between them.

Sequenced sample: blood. The genes are TRBV7-2 and TRBJ2-3; no reliable D call. The sequence was obtained from a woman aged 25 to 39 with Graves' hyperthyroidism. The CDR3 is CASSLSRYTDTQYF. The DNA of the CDR3 is TGTGCCAGCAGCCTATCTCGGTACACAGATACGCAGTATTTT. Full variable domain (remainder filled in from reference TRBV7-2 and TRBJ2-3): GAGVSQSPSNKVTEKGKDVELRCDPISGHTALYWYRQSLGQGLEFLIYFQGNSAPDKSGLPSDRFSAERTGGSVSTLTIQRTQQEDSAVYLCASSLSRYTDTQYFGPGTRLTVL.